The clone carrying this TCR beta chain was observed a single time. Antigen unknown. The data stem from a study of Graves' ophthalmopathy and Graves' hyperthyroidism. Across the study: Stable hyperthyroidism denotes an absence of ophthalmopathy throughout 18 months of follow-up. Broader study findings: Blood also harbored most expanded thyroid clonotypes above 0.001 frequency.

The authors amplified TCR beta CDR3 regions from RNA transcripts. HTBI primers primed a first-round RT-PCR, and a second-round multiplex PCR followed. TCRdb recomputed calls from the multiplex PCR reads with MiXCR, one row per CDR3 protein. The sample carries 1 million to 1.3 million distinct CDR3 sequences, approximately 35% recorded once. CDR3 length equals 17 residues. Unmatched junction bases numbered 5, after V lost 1 base and J lost 1 base. The germline CDR1 and CDR2 sequences are SEHNR and FQNEAQ (reference sequence). Other autoimmune disease, uncontrolled infection, pregnancy and lactation led to exclusion.

Sequencing was done on a sample of peripheral blood or thyroid tissue (not recorded which). V and J are TRBV7-9 and TRBJ2-2, with 8 bases that match TRBD2. The receptor was derived from an adult man with Graves' hyperthyroidism. CDR3 protein: CASSLDAGGVNTGELFF. For the CDR3, the DNA is TGTGCCAGCAGCTTAGATGCCGGGGGGGTGAACACCGGGGAGCTGTTTTTT.